This TCR beta chain originates from a study of blood T cell repertoires in COVID-19. Study-wide background: Samples of COVID-19 (acute and convalescent) were obtained from the United States, Italy and Spain. T cells, B-cell-depleted T cells, or PBMCs provided the cDNA or gDNA that served as material.

In the original processing: Amplification of reference gene primers was used by the study to estimate nucleated cell counts. Assay used: immunoSEQ multiplex PCR; TCRdb lists only in-frame clones, some missing. The DNA gave D and trimming, while V, J and clone size come from that table. Among 65,000 to 70,000 clones listed, roughly 73% were seen once. Material for sequencing was peripheral blood. This TCR was recovered from a human donor in a cohort sampled during active COVID-19.

The CDR3 DNA sequence: TGTGCCAGTAGATTGAGAACAGGGGCCACTGAAGCTTTCTTT. Translating it yields CASRLRTGATEAFF. This chain uses TRBV19 with TRBJ1-1; 7 bases are a match to TRBD1. The V gene's germline CDR1 is LNHDA and CDR2 SQIVND (reference sequence). The J segment lost 4 bases and the V segment lost 6 bases, leaving 8 bases of the junction unmatched. CDR3 length: 14 amino acids.